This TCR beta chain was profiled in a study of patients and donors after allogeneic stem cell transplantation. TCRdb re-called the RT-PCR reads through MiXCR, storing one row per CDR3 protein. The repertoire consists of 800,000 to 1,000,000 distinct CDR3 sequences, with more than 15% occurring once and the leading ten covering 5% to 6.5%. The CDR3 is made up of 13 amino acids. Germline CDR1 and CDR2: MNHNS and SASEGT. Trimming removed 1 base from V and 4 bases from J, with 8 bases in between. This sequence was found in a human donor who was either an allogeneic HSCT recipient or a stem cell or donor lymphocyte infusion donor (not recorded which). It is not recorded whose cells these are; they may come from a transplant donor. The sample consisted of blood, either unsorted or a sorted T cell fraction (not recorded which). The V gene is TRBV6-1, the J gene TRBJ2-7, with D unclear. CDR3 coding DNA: TGTGCCAGCAGTGAAGGTCACGGTTACGAGCAGTACTTC. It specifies CASSEGHGYEQYF.